The rows below give T cell receptor beta chains drawn from one sample of a study of cytomegalovirus exposure and HLA in healthy donors. Clones were read by immunoSEQ multiplex PCR, and TCRdb kept only the in-frame ones, dropping some. The sample consists of tens of thousands of clones, 85% to 95% of them appearing once. Sequencing was carried out using PBMCs. The source of these receptors is a man in his late teens or twenties in good health and CMV-seronegative. Each CDR3 is given with its conserved first and last residue. Fields, in order: J gene, D gene, V gene, clone size, CDR3 DNA, CDR3 protein. A D gene is named only where the DNA matches it firmly. Expanded clones are given a class, and other clones once, few, many or no size at all.

j_gene: TRBJ2-5; d_gene: .; v_gene: TRBV10-3; abundance: .; CDR3nt: TGTGCCATCAGTGAGTCGAGAACAGGACAAGAGACCCAGTACTTC; CDR3aa: CAISESRTGQETQYF
j_gene: TRBJ2-7; d_gene: .; v_gene: TRBV10-3; abundance: .; CDR3nt: TGTGCCATCAGGGGAGGGGACAGGCGCTACGAGCAGTACTTC; CDR3aa: CAIRGGDRRYEQYF
j_gene: TRBJ2-7; d_gene: .; v_gene: TRBV28; abundance: .; CDR3nt: TGTGCCAGCAGTCAAGCCGGTCGGAGCTCCTACGAGCAGTACTTC; CDR3aa: CASSQAGRSSYEQYF
j_gene: TRBJ2-5; d_gene: TRBD1; v_gene: TRBV27; abundance: once; CDR3nt: TGTGCCAGCAGCCACAGGGGTCAGACCCAAGAGACCCAGTACTTC; CDR3aa: CASSHRGQTQETQYF
j_gene: TRBJ2-5; d_gene: TRBD1; v_gene: TRBV27; abundance: .; CDR3nt: TGTGCCAGCAGCCGACAGGGGATAATCCGAGAGACCCAGTACTTC; CDR3aa: CASSRQGIIRETQYF
j_gene: TRBJ2-3; d_gene: TRBD2; v_gene: TRBV15; abundance: .; CDR3nt: TGTGCCACCAGCAGAGTCACTAGCGGCCTCGGGAATACGCAGTATTTT; CDR3aa: CATSRVTSGLGNTQYF
j_gene: TRBJ1-2; d_gene: TRBD1; v_gene: TRBV18; abundance: .; CDR3nt: TGTGCCAGCTCACCATTGGACAGGGGGCGTATCTCCAAAACTCATGGCTACACCTTC; CDR3aa: CASSPLDRGRISKTHGYTF
j_gene: TRBJ1-2; d_gene: TRBD1; v_gene: TRBV27; abundance: .; CDR3nt: TGTGCCAGCAGACCGACCCCGACAGGGAACTATGGCTACACCTTC; CDR3aa: CASRPTPTGNYGYTF
j_gene: TRBJ1-4; d_gene: TRBD1; v_gene: TRBV30; abundance: .; CDR3nt: TGTGCCTGGTCGACAGGGCTTAATGAAAAACTGTTTTTT; CDR3aa: CAWSTGLNEKLFF
j_gene: TRBJ2-1; d_gene: TRBD2; v_gene: TRBV5-1; abundance: .; CDR3nt: TGCGCCAGCAGCCCACGACTAGCGGGGGATGAGCAGTTCTTC; CDR3aa: CASSPRLAGDEQFF
j_gene: TRBJ2-7; d_gene: .; v_gene: TRBV6-9; abundance: .; CDR3nt: TGTGCCAGCAGTTACTCGACTAGCTCCTACGAGCAGTACTTC; CDR3aa: CASSYSTSSYEQYF
j_gene: TRBJ2-5; d_gene: TRBD1; v_gene: TRBV5-1; abundance: .; CDR3nt: TGCGCCAGCATCCCAGGGACAGGGCGTCGGCAAGAGACCCAGTACTTC; CDR3aa: CASIPGTGRRQETQYF
j_gene: TRBJ1-1; d_gene: .; v_gene: TRBV4-2; abundance: .; CDR3nt: TGTGCCAGCAGCCAAGAATTGGGACAAGTGAACACTGAAGCTTTCTTT; CDR3aa: CASSQELGQVNTEAFF
j_gene: TRBJ2-7; d_gene: .; v_gene: TRBV5-5; abundance: .; CDR3nt: TGTGCCAGCAGCTTTGGGACAACTCGTCAAGAGCAGTACTTC; CDR3aa: CASSFGTTRQEQYF
j_gene: TRBJ2-3; d_gene: .; v_gene: TRBV28; abundance: .; CDR3nt: TGTGCCAGCAGTACGAGGGGAGGTAATAGCACAGATACGCAGTATTTT; CDR3aa: CASSTRGGNSTDTQYF
j_gene: TRBJ2-4; d_gene: .; v_gene: TRBV6-1; abundance: .; CDR3nt: TGTGCCAGCGGTTCCAGGGGCGTCAAAAACATTCAGTACTTC; CDR3aa: CASGSRGVKNIQYF
j_gene: TRBJ1-1; d_gene: .; v_gene: TRBV2; abundance: .; CDR3nt: TGTGCCAGCAGTTACAGCACCATGAACACTGAAGCTTTCTTT; CDR3aa: CASSYSTMNTEAFF
j_gene: TRBJ1-5; d_gene: .; v_gene: TRBV27; abundance: .; CDR3nt: TGTGCCAGCAGTTTGCAGGGTCCTAATCAGCCCCAGCATTTT; CDR3aa: CASSLQGPNQPQHF